The clone carrying this TCR beta chain has only a few counts. Its target is unknown. The authors ran a second PCR of about 7 to 11 cycles using a sample-barcoded 5' primer and a J-beta primer mix. Each cDNA molecule carried a tag from a template-switch adaptor that contained 12 random nucleotides. MiXCR, applied by TCRdb to the 5' RACE reads, yields one record per CDR3 protein. The profile shows fewer than 2,000,000 distinct CDR3 sequences, 34% of them singletons. This entry is derived from a study of blood T cells in healthy people across ages. The study, taken as a whole, reports: What prevented conclusive comparison of naive and antigen-experienced cells was that PBMCs were unsorted. It was held that diversity estimates obtained from one million T cells represented underestimates.

The CDR3 is made up of 13 amino acids. The germline V gene encodes CDR1 SGHTA and CDR2 FQGTGA. V was clipped by 5 bases and J by 5 bases, with 13 bases between them. For every donor, a draw yielded ten milliliters of peripheral blood. This TCR derives from a woman aged 25 to 39 in good health. The genes are TRBV7-3 and TRBJ2-7; D ambiguous. The sample consisted of blood. The chain's CDR3 is CASSPKGGHEQYF. The CDR3 coding sequence is TGTGCCAGCAGCCCAAAGGGTGGCCACGAGCAGTACTTC.